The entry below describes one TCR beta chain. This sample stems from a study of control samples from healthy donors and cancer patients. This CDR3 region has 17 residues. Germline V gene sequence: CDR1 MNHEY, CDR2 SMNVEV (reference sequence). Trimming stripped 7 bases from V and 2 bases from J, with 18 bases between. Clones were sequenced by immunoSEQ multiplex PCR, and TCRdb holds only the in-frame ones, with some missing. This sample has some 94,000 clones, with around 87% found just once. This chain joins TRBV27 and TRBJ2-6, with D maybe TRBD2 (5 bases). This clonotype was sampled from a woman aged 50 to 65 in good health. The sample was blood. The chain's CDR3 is CASTHYEGPAGANVLTF. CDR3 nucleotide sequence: TGTGCCAGCACTCATTACGAGGGCCCGGCTGGGGCCAACGTCCTGACTTTC. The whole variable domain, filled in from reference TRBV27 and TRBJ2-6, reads EAQVTQNPRYLITVTGKKLTVTCSQNMNHEYMSWYRQDPGLGLRQIYYSMNVEVTDKGDVPEGYKVSRKEKRNFPLILESPSPNQTSLYFCASTHYEGPAGANVLTFGAGSRLTVL.